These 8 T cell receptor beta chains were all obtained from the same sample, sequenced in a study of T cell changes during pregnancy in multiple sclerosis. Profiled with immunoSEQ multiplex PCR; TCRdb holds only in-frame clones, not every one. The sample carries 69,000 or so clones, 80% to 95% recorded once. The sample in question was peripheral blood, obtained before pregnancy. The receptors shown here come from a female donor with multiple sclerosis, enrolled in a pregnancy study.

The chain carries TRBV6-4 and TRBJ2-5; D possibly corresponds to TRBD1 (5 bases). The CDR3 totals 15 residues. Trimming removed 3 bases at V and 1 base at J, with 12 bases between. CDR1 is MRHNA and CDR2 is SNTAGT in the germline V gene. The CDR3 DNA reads TGTGCCAGCAGTGAAGGGGCAGTCCGCCAAGAGACCCAGTACTTC. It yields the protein CASSEGAVRQETQYF.

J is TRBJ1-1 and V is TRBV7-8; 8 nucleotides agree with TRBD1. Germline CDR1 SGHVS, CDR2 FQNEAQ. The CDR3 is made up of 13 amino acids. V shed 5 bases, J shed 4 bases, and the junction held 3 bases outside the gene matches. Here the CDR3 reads CASSLGQGTEAFF. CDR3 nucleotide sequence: TGTGCCAGCAGCCTAGGACAGGGCACTGAAGCTTTCTTT.

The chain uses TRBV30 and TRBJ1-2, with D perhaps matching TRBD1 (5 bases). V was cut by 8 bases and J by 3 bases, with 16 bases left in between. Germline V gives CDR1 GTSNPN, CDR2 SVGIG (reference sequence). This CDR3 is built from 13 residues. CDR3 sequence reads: CAARDWVHYGYTF. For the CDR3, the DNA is TGTGCCGCCAGGGACTGGGTGCACTATGGCTACACCTTC.

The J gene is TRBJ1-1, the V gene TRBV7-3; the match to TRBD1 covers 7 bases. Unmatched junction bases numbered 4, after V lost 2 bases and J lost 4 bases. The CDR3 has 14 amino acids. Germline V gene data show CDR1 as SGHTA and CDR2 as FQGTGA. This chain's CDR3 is CASSLDNRGTEAFF. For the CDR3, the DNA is TGTGCCAGCAGCTTAGATAACAGGGGCACTGAAGCTTTCTTT.

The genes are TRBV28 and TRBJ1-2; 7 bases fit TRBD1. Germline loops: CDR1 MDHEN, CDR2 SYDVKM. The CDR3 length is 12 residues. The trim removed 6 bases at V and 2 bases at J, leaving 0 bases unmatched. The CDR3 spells CASRQGNYGYTF. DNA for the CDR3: TGTGCCAGCAGACAGGGGAACTATGGCTACACCTTC.

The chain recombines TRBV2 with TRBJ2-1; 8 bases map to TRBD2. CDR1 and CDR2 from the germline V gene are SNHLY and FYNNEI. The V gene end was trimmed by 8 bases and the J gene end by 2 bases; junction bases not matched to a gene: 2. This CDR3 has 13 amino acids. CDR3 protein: CASVSGTYNEQFF. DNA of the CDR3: TGTGCCAGCGTTAGCGGGACCTACAATGAGCAGTTCTTC.

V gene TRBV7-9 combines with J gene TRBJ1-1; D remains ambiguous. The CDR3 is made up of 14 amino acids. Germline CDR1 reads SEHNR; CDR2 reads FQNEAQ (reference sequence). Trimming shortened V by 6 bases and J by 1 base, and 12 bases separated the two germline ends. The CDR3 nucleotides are TGTGCCAGCAGACAGATCAAAAGGAACACTGAAGCTTTCTTT. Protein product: CASRQIKRNTEAFF.

The CDR3 DNA reads as TGTGCCAGTAGTCCGAGACAGGGGTTGGTTGCTGAAGCTTTCTTT. This encodes CASSPRQGLVAEAFF. V gene TRBV19 combines with J gene TRBJ1-1; 8 bases line up with TRBD1. The CDR3 runs to 15 residues. Per germline, CDR1 LNHDA and CDR2 SQIVND (reference sequence). V shed 5 bases, J shed 6 bases, and the junction held 11 bases outside the gene matches.